The 10 T cell receptor beta chains listed next were all sequenced from one sample in a study of control samples from healthy donors and cancer patients. Sequencing was performed with immunoSEQ multiplex PCR; in TCRdb, only in-frame clones are kept and a portion is missing. The data contain around 150,000 clones, 85% to 90% of them singletons. Sequenced: blood. The receptors originated from a man aged 30 to 39 in good health.

The rearrangement uses TRBV19 and TRBJ2-7; 7 positions agree with TRBD2. This CDR3 comprises 17 residues. The germline gives CDR1 LNHDA, CDR2 SQIVND (reference sequence). V dropped 1 base and J dropped 3; count of bases not matched to a gene: 12. Written as DNA, the CDR3 is TGTGCCAGTAGTATAGTAAATCCTCGGGAGGCTCGCTACGAGCAGTACTTC. Protein: CASSIVNPREARYEQYF.

The rearrangement joins TRBV27 to TRBJ1-1; 10 nucleotides align to TRBD1. Germline V gene lookup returns CDR1 MNHEY and CDR2 SMNVEV (reference sequence). The junction had 14 bases not matched to a gene; V was cut back by 10 bases and J by 6 bases. This CDR3 is built from 15 residues. The CDR3, as DNA: TGTGCCACCAAAGGGACCGGGACAGGGGTACCTGAAGCTTTCTTT. Protein sequence: CATKGTGTGVPEAFF.

This clone was recorded once. The chain recombines TRBV27 with TRBJ2-1, with 9 bases fitting TRBD1. The CDR3 runs 16 residues. Trimming cost V 2 bases and J 7 bases; bases outside gene matches: 9. Germline V gene lookup returns CDR1 MNHEY and CDR2 SMNVEV (reference sequence). The CDR3 DNA is TGTGCCAGCAGTTTACCCACAGGGGGCTTTAATAATGAGCAGTTCTTC. Its protein is CASSLPTGGFNNEQFF.

V gene TRBV7-2 combines with J gene TRBJ1-2; TRBD1 is a possible D gene (5 bases). CDR1 is SGHTA and CDR2 is FQGNSA in the germline V gene. V was cut by 2 bases and J by 2 bases, with 9 bases left in between. The CDR3 sequence is 14 residues long. The CDR3 nucleotides read TGTGCCAGCAGCTTATTCCCAGGGAACTATGGCTACACCTTC. It translates to CASSLFPGNYGYTF.

This sequence joins TRBV2 and TRBJ1-6; 9 bases line up with TRBD1. CDR1 is SNHLY, CDR2 FYNNEI, per germline. The CDR3 runs 15 residues. V shed 6 bases, J shed 6 bases, and the junction held 6 bases outside the gene matches. The CDR3 DNA is TGTGCCAGCAGGGTCCGGGACAGGGCTAATTCACCCCTCCACTTT. Residues: CASRVRDRANSPLHF. Combining the CDR3 with reference TRBV2 and TRBJ1-6 gives the whole variable domain EPEVTQTPSHQVTQMGQEVILRCVPISNHLYFYWYRQILGQKVEFLVSFYNNEISEKSEIFDDQFSVERPDGSNFTLKIRSTKLEDSAMYFCASRVRDRANSPLHFGNGTRLTVT.

This clone was recorded once. At one end, the junction sequence differs from germline, possibly due to a read error. This chain uses TRBV24-1 with TRBJ2-7; possibly TRBD1 or TRBD2 for D (5 bases each). The length of the CDR3 is 12 residues. Germline CDR1 reads KGHDR; CDR2 reads SFDVKD. This chain's CDR3 is CATSRDDYVQYF. The CDR3 DNA reads as TGTGCCACCAGTCGGGACGACTACGTGCAGTACTTC.

This rearrangement joins TRBV28 to TRBJ1-3, with 7 bases lining up with TRBD1. The CDR3 length is 17 residues. Germline values: CDR1 MDHEN, CDR2 SYDVKM. Losses at the gene ends were 2 bases for V and 4 bases for J; bases not matched to a gene: 11. The DNA of the CDR3 is TGTGCCAGCAGTTTACCCCTGGAACTCAGGGGGGGAAACACCATATATTTT. It is translated as CASSLPLELRGGNTIYF.

This chain connects TRBV5-1 to TRBJ2-5, with 7 bases identical to TRBD1. The germline CDR1 and CDR2 sequences are SGHRS and YFSETQ. Trimming removed 0 bases from V and 3 bases from J; junction bases left unmatched: 14. The CDR3 is 18 residues long. The CDR3 sequence is CASSLARGGHSQKETQYF. CDR3 nucleotide sequence: TGCGCCAGCAGCTTGGCCCGAGGGGGCCATTCTCAAAAAGAGACCCAGTACTTC.

This chain connects TRBV28 to TRBJ2-1, with a possible D match to TRBD2 (6 bases). Germline V CDR1 and CDR2: MDHEN, SYDVKM. The length of the CDR3 is 13 residues. V lost 6 bases, J lost 10 bases, and 16 bases lay in between. This CDR3 is CASSRGLPVEQFF. Written as DNA, the CDR3 is TGTGCCAGCAGCCGGGGACTGCCCGTGGAGCAGTTCTTC.

As for this clone: Other nucleotide sequences in the sample specify the same CDR3. The chain carries TRBV5-1 and TRBJ2-7; 7 bases match TRBD1. The CDR3 loop spans 13 amino acids. V shed 4 bases, J shed 3 bases, and the junction held 4 bases outside the gene matches. Per the germline V gene, CDR1 is SGHRS and CDR2 is YFSETQ. The CDR3 spells CASSPGQDYEQYF. The CDR3 coding sequence is TGCGCCAGCAGCCCCGGACAGGACTACGAGCAGTACTTC.